Reported below is one TCR beta chain. The sample is drawn from a study of cytomegalovirus exposure and HLA in healthy donors. Germline-derived CDR1 and CDR2 are SGHRS and YFSETQ. This CDR3 has 17 residues. The ends were cut back, 4 bases at V and 1 base at J, with 17 bases in the middle. PCR primers comprised 60 Vbeta and 13 Jbeta primers. Generated by immunoSEQ multiplex PCR, the TCRdb table keeps only in-frame clones and is missing some. The sample lists around 130,000 clones, over 70% occurring once. Material: PBMCs. V and J are TRBV5-1 and TRBJ2-2, with no clear D. The receptor was isolated from a woman between 18 and 30 years old in good health and CMV-seronegative. CDR3 protein: CASSPGIGFLNTGELFF. CDR3 DNA: TGCGCCAGCAGCCCAGGCATAGGTTTCTTGAACACCGGGGAGCTGTTTTTT.